Listed here are 23 T cell receptor beta chains from one sample, sequenced in a study of patients and donors after allogeneic stem cell transplantation. TCRdb re-called the RT-PCR reads with MiXCR, one entry per CDR3 protein. The sample records more than 850,000 distinct CDR3 sequences, roughly 17% being singletons. The source material was blood, either unsorted or a sorted T cell fraction (not recorded which). These receptor sequences come from a human donor who was either an allogeneic HSCT recipient or a stem cell or donor lymphocyte infusion donor (not recorded which). It is not recorded whose cells these are; they may come from a transplant donor.

This clonotype was found a few times. This chain uses TRBV20-1 with TRBJ2-7, with 7 positions matching TRBD1. J was trimmed by 0 bases and V by 4 bases; bases with no gene match: 9. Germline V lookup: CDR1 DFQATT, CDR2 SNEGSKA (reference sequence). This CDR3 contains 15 residues. CDR3 sequence (DNA): TGCAGTGCTACTAAACCCGGGACAGTCTCCTACGAGCAGTACTTC. Amino acid sequence: CSATKPGTVSYEQYF.

The chain employs TRBV7-2 and TRBJ2-1; 9 positions agree with TRBD2. The CDR3 sequence is 16 residues long. With V trimmed by 5 bases and J by 7 bases, 12 bases remained unmatched. CDR1 and CDR2 from the germline V gene are SGHTA and FQGNSA. CDR3 residues: CASSRSFSGGLNEQFF. CDR3 nucleotides: TGTGCCAGCAGCCGATCGTTTAGCGGGGGCCTTAATGAGCAGTTCTTC.

This clonotype has only a few counts. This chain joins TRBV7-3 and TRBJ2-7; D possibly matches TRBD1 or TRBD2 (6 bases each). The germline V and J ends were trimmed by 1 base and 10 bases, with 14 bases remaining between them. Per germline, CDR1 SGHTA and CDR2 FQGTGA. The length of the CDR3 is 13 residues. CDR3 residues: CASSLKGGFEQYF. CDR3 bases: TGTGCCAGCAGCTTAAAAGGGGGGTTCGAACAGTACTTC.

V gene TRBV3-1 combines with J gene TRBJ2-3; 11 nucleotides agree with TRBD2. Per germline, CDR1 LGHDT and CDR2 YNNKEL (reference sequence). V lost 3 bases, J lost 5 bases, and 1 base stayed unmatched. The CDR3 has 14 amino acids. The CDR3 here is CASSQTSGKDTQYF. DNA for the CDR3: TGTGCCAGCAGCCAGACTAGCGGGAAAGATACGCAGTATTTT.

The J gene is TRBJ2-7, the V gene TRBV27; 9 nucleotides agree with TRBD1. Germline V gene sequence: CDR1 MNHEY, CDR2 SMNVEV (reference sequence). J gave up 5 bases and V 4 bases, and 9 bases lay outside the gene matches. This CDR3 has 15 residues. The CDR3: CASSSKRDRDNEQYF. CDR3 nucleotides: TGTGCCAGCAGTTCTAAACGGGACAGGGACAACGAGCAGTACTTC.

This clonotype was detected many times. The V gene is TRBV20-1, the J gene TRBJ1-3; weak D call: TRBD1 (5 bases). The CDR3 runs 15 residues. V lost 6 bases and J 2 bases, leaving 17 bases between the germline ends. CDR1 and CDR2 (germline): DFQATT, SNEGSKA (reference sequence). CDR3 coding DNA: TGCAGTGCCCGAGGGGACTCGAAGGCTGGAAACACCATATATTTT. It is translated as CSARGDSKAGNTIYF.

This clonotype occurred a few times. This sequence joins TRBV7-9 and TRBJ1-6; 8 bases match TRBD1. The CDR3 totals 17 residues. The germline V gene has CDR1 SEHNR and CDR2 FQNEAQ (reference sequence). With 2 bases clipped from V and 6 bases from J, the junction kept 9 bases outside the gene matches. The CDR3 DNA reads as TGTGCCAGCAGCTTAAGCCCGCTAACAGGGGGTAATTCACCCCTCCACTTT. Translation gives CASSLSPLTGGNSPLHF.

The rearrangement uses TRBV7-9 and TRBJ2-7; 9 bases map to TRBD2. V shed 6 bases and J 2 bases; nucleotides not matched to a gene: 8. Germline lookup yields CDR1 SEHNR and CDR2 FQNEAQ (reference sequence). The CDR3 spans 15 residues. The CDR3 region has the DNA TGTGCCAGCAGGAGTGAAGCGGGGGGTCCCTACGAGCAGTACTTC. This sequence encodes CASRSEAGGPYEQYF.

In its sample, this clonotype was seen a few times. The CDR3 DNA is TGCGCCAGCAGCCAAGGGTCACATCAGCCCCAGCATTTT. Translation gives CASSQGSHQPQHF. The rearrangement joins TRBV4-1 to TRBJ1-5; D uncertain. CDR1 is MGHRA, CDR2 YSYEKL, per germline. The CDR3 is 13 residues long. The ends were cut back, 1 base at V and 5 bases at J, with 6 bases in the middle.

V usage is TRBV5-1 and J usage is TRBJ2-7, with D hard to call. The CDR3 consists of 13 residues. Germline CDR1 SGHRS, CDR2 YFSETQ. The V end was cut by 2 bases, the J end by 3 bases, with 9 bases between. In DNA form, the CDR3 reads TGCGCCAGCAGCTTTACCGACGGCTACGAGCAGTACTTC. Protein: CASSFTDGYEQYF.

This clonotype showed up just a few times. The CDR3 loop is CASSVRGTTHLGANVLTF. The CDR3 nucleotides read TGTGCCAGCAGCGTCCGCGGGACTACCCATCTTGGGGCCAACGTCCTGACTTTC. This chain uses TRBV9 with TRBJ2-6; 7 bases map to TRBD2. Germline-derived CDR1 and CDR2 are SGDLS and YYNGEE. V was pared by 2 bases and J by 3 bases, with 11 bases of the junction left unmatched. The CDR3 has 18 residues.

V usage is TRBV24-1 and J usage is TRBJ1-1; D is possibly TRBD1 (6 bases). The CDR3 is 14 residues long. Deletions cut 2 bases from V and 4 bases from J, with 10 bases between. Germline CDR1 reads KGHDR; CDR2 reads SFDVKD. The CDR3 spells CATSDSWDTTEAFF. CDR3 coding DNA: TGTGCCACCAGTGATTCCTGGGACACCACTGAAGCTTTCTTT.

V usage is TRBV5-4 and J usage is TRBJ2-5, with D hard to call. Germline V gives CDR1 SGHNT, CDR2 YYREEE (reference sequence). The CDR3 is 14 residues long. Trimming took off 1 base at V and 4 bases at J, with 11 bases between the two ends. CDR3 region: CASSLKGWRETQYF. The CDR3 DNA sequence: TGTGCCAGCAGCTTGAAGGGATGGAGAGAGACCCAGTACTTC. The full variable domain, with the rest looked up from reference TRBV5-4 and TRBJ2-5, is ETGVTQSPTHLIKTRGQQVTLRCSSQSGHNTVSWYQQALGQGPQFIFQYYREEENGRGNFPPRFSGLQFPNYSSELNVNALELDDSALYLCASSLKGWRETQYFGPGTRLLVL.

This chain uses TRBV11-2 with TRBJ2-7; 8 nucleotides line up with TRBD1. CDR1 is SGHAT, CDR2 FQNNGV, per germline. J lost 1 base, V lost 5 bases, and 10 bases had no gene match. There are 16 residues in the CDR3. CDR3 sequence (DNA): TGTGCCAGCAGCACCACTAGACAGGGGTCTTCCTACGAGCAGTACTTC. It encodes CASSTTRQGSSYEQYF.

The chain is built from TRBV29-1 and TRBJ2-3; D may be TRBD1 (5 bases). This CDR3 is 15 amino acids long. Trimming shortened V by 0 bases and J by 0 bases, and 10 bases separated the two germline ends. Germline assignment: CDR1 SQVTM and CDR2 ANQGSEA. Here the CDR3 DNA reads TGCAGCGTTGAAGATGTAGGGGAAAGCACAGATACGCAGTATTTT. Translated, it gives CSVEDVGESTDTQYF.

Here the CDR3 reads CASRGTGASGEQYF. CDR3 coding DNA: TGTGCCAGCAGGGGAACAGGGGCCTCTGGCGAGCAGTACTTC. The chain uses TRBV2 and TRBJ2-7, with TRBD1 identical over 7 bases. The CDR3 length is 14 residues. Germline V gene data show CDR1 as SNHLY and CDR2 as FYNNEI. Unmatched junction bases numbered 11, after V lost 6 bases and J lost 6 bases.

The chain carries TRBV12-3 or TRBV12-4 and TRBJ1-6, with D possibly matching TRBD1 (5 bases). The CDR3 has 14 amino acids. Deletions cut 7 bases from V and 7 bases from J, with 14 bases between. The chain's CDR3 is CASTRNRKNSPLHF. The CDR3 nucleotides are TGTGCCAGCACTCGGAACAGGAAAAATTCACCCCTCCACTTT.

A few counts support this clonotype. The genes are TRBV25-1 and TRBJ2-1; D gene unclear. The CDR3 extends over 15 amino acids. Germline CDR1 reads MGHDK; CDR2 reads SYGVNS. The germline V and J ends were trimmed by 1 base and 6 bases, with 13 bases remaining between them. As DNA, the CDR3 is TGTGCCAGCAGTGAATTAATGGCGACGGGCAATGAGCAGTTCTTC. Translating it yields CASSELMATGNEQFF. Filled out from reference TRBV25-1 and TRBJ2-1, the complete variable domain reads EADIYQTPRYLVIGTGKKITLECSQTMGHDKMYWYQQDPGMELHLIHYSYGVNSTEKGDLSSESTVSRIRTEHFPLTLESARPSHTSQYLCASSELMATGNEQFFGPGTRLTVL.

CDR3 DNA sequence: TGCGCCAGCAGCTTGGTAGGGATAAAGAACACTGAAGCTTTCTTT. The encoded protein is CASSLVGIKNTEAFF. This rearrangement joins TRBV5-1 to TRBJ1-1; D call uncertain. CDR1 SGHRS and CDR2 YFSETQ come from the germline V gene. Trimming removed 0 bases from V and 1 base from J, with 10 bases in between. The CDR3 contains 15 residues.

A few counts support this clonotype. The J gene is TRBJ2-7, the V gene TRBV2; D may match TRBD1 or TRBD2 (5 bases each). With 4 bases removed from V and 3 bases from J, the gap between germline ends came to 10 bases. Germline V gene sequence: CDR1 SNHLY, CDR2 FYNNEI. The CDR3 is 13 amino acids. CDR3: CASSGGRIYEQYF. In DNA form, the CDR3 reads TGTGCCAGCAGTGGGGGACGGATCTACGAGCAGTACTTC.

This sequence joins TRBV9 and TRBJ1-3; the D gene is possibly TRBD1 (5 bases). Germline V gene data show CDR1 as SGDLS and CDR2 as YYNGEE. CDR3 length equals 16 residues. The V end was cut by 2 bases, the J end by 1 base, with 13 bases between. CDR3 protein: CASSVLSRTSGNTIYF. The CDR3 DNA sequence: TGTGCCAGCAGCGTCTTGAGCAGGACATCTGGAAACACCATATATTTT.

This clonotype occurred many times. CDR3 in DNA: TGTGCCACCAGTGAGTCCGTAATAGTCAATGAGCAGTTCTTC. This gives the protein CATSESVIVNEQFF. This chain links TRBV24-1 with TRBJ2-1; D gene ambiguous. With 4 bases removed from V and 6 bases from J, the gap between germline ends came to 12 bases. CDR3 size: 14 residues. Germline V lookup: CDR1 KGHDR, CDR2 SFDVKD.

Written as DNA, the CDR3 is TGTGCCAGCAGCTCCTCGGGTAGCGGGAGTCGCAAGACCCAGTACTTC. Translating gives CASSSSGSGSRKTQYF. The chain recombines TRBV7-2 with TRBJ2-5; 9 bases fit TRBD2. J was trimmed by 6 bases and V by 4 bases; bases with no gene match: 12. Germline CDR1 is SGHTA and CDR2 is FQGNSA. This CDR3 region has 16 residues.